One and the same sample provided the 3 T cell receptor beta chains below, sequenced in a study of CD8 T cells in ankylosing spondylitis. TCRdb re-derived calls from the 5' RACE reads in MiXCR, one entry per CDR3 protein. Of around 330,000 distinct CDR3 sequences listed, roughly 11% are singletons. The specimen was blood, either unsorted or a sorted T cell fraction (not recorded which). The receptors were sampled from a female donor with ankylosing spondylitis or in good health (not recorded which).

This clonotype has at least ten counts. The rearrangement joins TRBV29-1 to TRBJ1-1; a weak D match, TRBD1 (6 bases). The CDR3 is 14 residues long. CDR1 is SQVTM, CDR2 ANQGSEA, per germline. Between the trimmed V and J ends, which lost 7 bases and 3 bases, there was a span of 18 bases. The DNA of the CDR3 is TGCAGCGCTTCCCGGACAGACCCTTACACTGAAGCTTTCTTT. It codes for CSASRTDPYTEAFF.

The chain recombines TRBV5-6 with TRBJ2-2, with D maybe TRBD1 (6 bases). There are 16 residues in the CDR3. The germline CDR1 and CDR2 sequences are SGHDT and YYEEEE. The V end lost 1 base, the J end lost 1 base, and 11 bases lay between the germline ends. CDR3 bases: TGTGCCAGCAGCTTGCAGGCAGGGGAGAACACCGGGGAGCTGTTTTTT. Its protein is CASSLQAGENTGELFF.

This clonotype was seen repeatedly, ten times or more. The CDR3 reads CASGTGSLETQYF. The CDR3, as DNA: TGCGCCAGCGGGACAGGGTCCCTAGAGACCCAGTACTTC. The V and J genes are TRBV5-1 and TRBJ2-5; 9 bases align to TRBD1. V gave up 7 bases and J gave up 4 bases; unmatched junction bases: 5. The CDR3 totals 13 residues. Germline V gene lookup returns CDR1 SGHRS and CDR2 YFSETQ.